Below are 11 T cell receptor beta chains sequenced from a single sample in a study of T-cell memory formation after mild COVID-19. Via MiXCR, TCRdb re-called the 5' RACE reads, giving one row per CDR3 protein. The sample shows 500,000 to 650,000 distinct CDR3 sequences, about a fifth of them seen only once. The source material was PBMCs or a T cell subset sorted from them (not recorded which). The origin of the receptors is an adult woman who had mild COVID-19 (a few samples of this study predate the infection). Cell type and time point are not known.

This rearrangement joins TRBV6-1 to TRBJ1-4; tentatively, D is TRBD1 (5 bases). With 4 bases removed from V and 12 bases from J, the gap between germline ends came to 18 bases. The CDR3 extends over 14 amino acids. Germline assignment: CDR1 MNHNS and CDR2 SASEGT. The CDR3 protein is CASSVRTSPKELFF. The CDR3 nucleotides read TGTGCCAGCAGTGTCAGGACATCCCCCAAGGAACTGTTTTTT.

There are a few counts of this clonotype. The chain carries TRBV7-9 and TRBJ1-1; 9 bases are a match to TRBD1. CDR3 length equals 14 residues. Germline V CDR1 and CDR2: SEHNR, FQNEAQ (reference sequence). The ends lost 3 bases at V and 3 bases at J; junction bases unmatched: 2. CDR3 nucleotides: TGTGCCAGCAGCTTGAGACAGGGGGACACTGAAGCTTTCTTT. Translation: CASSLRQGDTEAFF.

This clonotype has at least ten counts. This chain connects TRBV5-4 to TRBJ2-1, with 11 bases lining up with TRBD2. J was trimmed by 8 bases and V by 4 bases; bases with no gene match: 8. In germline, CDR1 is SGHNT, CDR2 YYREEE (reference sequence). The CDR3 is 15 residues long. CDR3 nucleotides: TGTGCCAGCAGCCGGGGACTAGCGGAGGGGGATGAGCAGTTCTTC. Protein sequence: CASSRGLAEGDEQFF.

This clonotype was picked up a small number of times. The chain uses TRBV14 and TRBJ2-3, with D unclear. CDR1 and CDR2 from the germline V gene are SGHDN and FVKESK. Trimming stripped 4 bases from V and 0 bases from J, with 8 bases between. The CDR3 extends over 14 amino acids. CDR3 coding DNA: TGTGCCAGCAGCCTCATGACGAGCACAGATACGCAGTATTTT. Its protein is CASSLMTSTDTQYF.

The chain couples TRBV11-2 to TRBJ2-1; TRBD1 agrees at 8 bases. Germline V gene data show CDR1 as SGHAT and CDR2 as FQNNGV. Unmatched junction bases numbered 8, after V lost 1 base and J lost 3 bases. The CDR3 runs 17 residues. The CDR3: CASSLGTGTGSYNEQFF. The CDR3 region has the DNA TGTGCCAGCAGCTTAGGGACCGGGACAGGCAGCTACAATGAGCAGTTCTTC.

V is TRBV20-1 and J is TRBJ2-5; D could derive from TRBD1 or TRBD2 (5 bases each). Trimming took off 4 bases at V and 9 bases at J, with 15 bases between the two ends. The CDR3 runs to 12 residues. Per germline, CDR1 DFQATT and CDR2 SNEGSKA (reference sequence). The CDR3 loop is CSAKGPSFAQYF. The DNA for the CDR3 is TGCAGTGCTAAGGGACCCTCTTTTGCCCAGTACTTC.

This clonotype was found many times. The chain uses TRBV24-1 and TRBJ2-1; 10 bases agree with TRBD2. The germline CDR1 and CDR2 sequences are KGHDR and SFDVKD. The trim removed 5 bases at V and 9 bases at J, leaving 21 bases unmatched. The CDR3 length is 19 residues. The CDR3 sequence: CATSASPAGGPAGMFEQFF. As DNA, the CDR3 is TGTGCCACCAGTGCCTCTCCAGCGGGAGGGCCGGCTGGGATGTTTGAGCAGTTCTTC.

The chain recombines TRBV6-5 with TRBJ2-3; D call uncertain. The CDR3 totals 14 residues. V was clipped by 0 bases and J by 2 bases, with 6 bases between them. CDR1 is MNHEY, CDR2 SVGAGI, per germline. The CDR3 region is CASSYSRNTDTQYF. CDR3 nucleotide sequence: TGTGCCAGCAGTTACTCGAGAAACACAGATACGCAGTATTTT.

The chain uses TRBV23-1 and TRBJ2-7; TRBD1 agrees at 9 bases. TRBV23-1 counts as an open reading frame of uncertain function. V was clipped by 2 bases and J by 5 bases; unmatched bases: 7. The CDR3 has 15 amino acids. CDR3 bases: TGCGCCAGCAGTCAAAACCGGGACAGGGCGGACGAGCAGTACTTC. Its protein product is CASSQNRDRADEQYF.

This chain connects TRBV9 to TRBJ1-2; 8 bases fit TRBD1. The CDR3 runs 14 residues. CDR1 and CDR2 from the germline V gene are SGDLS and YYNGEE. V was clipped by 0 bases and J by 5 bases; unmatched bases: 3. CDR3: CASSVAGTGYGYTF. In nucleotides, the CDR3 is TGTGCCAGCAGCGTAGCCGGGACAGGTTATGGCTACACCTTC.

The chain combines TRBV10-3 with TRBJ2-7; D is possibly TRBD1 (7 bases). Trimming stripped 2 bases from V and 4 bases from J, with 24 bases between. The CDR3 sequence is 18 residues long. Germline CDR1 is ENHRY and CDR2 is SYGVKD. CDR3 nucleotides: TGTGCCATCAGTGAGCCCGAGTTCCGACAGGGAGGAATATACGAGCAGTACTTC. Protein sequence: CAISEPEFRQGGIYEQYF.